Listed below are T cell receptor beta chains from one sample, sequenced in a study of T cells after yellow fever vaccination. TCRdb processed the 5' RACE reads anew with MiXCR; each CDR3 protein has one entry. The sample carries 550,000 or so distinct CDR3 sequences, about a fifth recorded once. Sequencing used PBMCs, obtained 15 days after the yellow fever booster vaccination. These receptors originate from a man aged 25-45 years who received the YFV17D yellow fever vaccine. CDR3s include the opening cysteine and the closing phenylalanine or tryptophan. Each record gives: V gene, J gene, CDR3 protein.

TRBV7-6	TRBJ1-6	CASSQGQGGSSPLHF
TRBV4-3	TRBJ2-7	CASSQDLPFAGEQYF
TRBV10-2	TRBJ2-5	CASTRTGSETQYF
TRBV4-3	TRBJ2-1	CASSQTSGSSNEQFF
TRBV28	TRBJ2-5	CASNRGPGQETQYF
TRBV12-3/TRBV12-4	TRBJ2-1	CASSPGGGQGLNEQFF
TRBV20-1	TRBJ2-1	CSASGTSGTYNEQFF
TRBV7-2	TRBJ2-7	CASSPTGPFSYEQYF
TRBV7-9	TRBJ2-5	CASSLRQKQETQYF
TRBV7-8	TRBJ2-1	CASRLEHEQFF
TRBV7-2	TRBJ1-2	CASSLDSYGYTF
TRBV5-1	TRBJ2-3	CASRRASGSVDTQYF
TRBV7-2	TRBJ1-3	CASSPQTVSIGNTIYF
TRBV18	TRBJ2-5	CASSPPQGRETQYF
TRBV19	TRBJ2-1	CASTCEQFF
TRBV20-1	TRBJ2-1	CSARRTGVDEQFF
TRBV6-2/TRBV6-3	TRBJ2-2	CASSYLNTGELFF
TRBV20-1	TRBJ2-1	CSARQGSSYNEQFF
TRBV7-2	TRBJ2-1	CASSQLAGAQQFF
TRBV29-1	TRBJ2-1	CSVVGAGGPSDEQFF
TRBV6-5	TRBJ2-1	CASSYGGSEQFF
TRBV20-1	TRBJ2-7	CSASPGQNAGAHEQYF
TRBV5-1	TRBJ2-5	CASSLGPGQGGETQYF
TRBV19	TRBJ2-1	CASSRVGREDEQFF
TRBV7-9	TRBJ2-1	CASSFWTSGAKGGQFF
TRBV6-1	TRBJ2-1	CASSAYPGGNEQFF
TRBV29-1	TRBJ2-1	CSVLVQGSYNEQFF
TRBV7-9	TRBJ2-3	CASSSLAGGADTQYF
TRBV28	TRBJ2-1	CASSFAGQAYNEQFF
TRBV7-8	TRBJ2-1	CASPRGDKTNEQFF
TRBV7-3	TRBJ2-1	CASSPMPLGYEQFF
TRBV29-1	TRBJ2-3	CSVAGTPATDTQYF
TRBV24-1	TRBJ2-1	CATSGAGGSDNEQFF
TRBV28	TRBJ2-7	CASSSSLREQYF
TRBV12-3/TRBV12-4	TRBJ1-1	CASVRQGDGTAFF